What follows are 22 T cell receptor beta chains derived from one specimen sequenced in a study of cytomegalovirus exposure and HLA in healthy donors (dated by TCRdb to about 2017). Library method: the immunoSEQ multiplex PCR assay. For the multiplex PCR, a mixture combining 60 forward primers for TCR Vbeta segments and 13 reverse primers for TCR Jbeta segments was used. TCRdb retrieved this table from immuneACCESS and kept in-frame rearrangements only. Not all clones are present; in checked studies, unresolved V genes account for under half, and no reason is known for the remainder. The sample table shows around 170,000 clones, and approximately 79% are seen once. The top ten constitute approximately 0.7% of the sample. Sequencing input: PBMCs. These receptors originate from a woman in her thirties or forties in good health and CMV-seronegative.

The rearrangement links TRBV6-5 to TRBJ1-2; tentatively, D is TRBD1 (6 bases). The CDR3 runs 13 residues. Germline V gene lookup returns CDR1 MNHEY and CDR2 SVGAGI. The V end lost 6 bases, the J end lost 2 bases, and 10 bases lay between the germline ends. The CDR3 region has the DNA TGTGCCAGCAGCACCGGGACAAACTATGGCTACACCTTC. This translates into CASSTGTNYGYTF.

This chain connects TRBV30 to TRBJ1-1; TRBD1 might be the D (6 bases). There are 15 residues in the CDR3. CDR1 and CDR2 (germline): GTSNPN, SVGIG (reference sequence). With 4 bases removed from V and 0 bases from J, the gap between germline ends came to 15 bases. In DNA form, the CDR3 reads TGTGCCTGGATGGCGACCAGGGGTGTGAACACTGAAGCTTTCTTT. Amino acids: CAWMATRGVNTEAFF.

This clone was counted a single time. This chain connects TRBV29-1 to TRBJ2-3, with 8 bases identical to TRBD2. V shed 7 bases, J shed 1 base, and the junction held 10 bases outside the gene matches. CDR1 SQVTM and CDR2 ANQGSEA come from the germline V gene. CDR3 length: 15 residues. This CDR3 reads CSAAGGAQGTDTQYF. The CDR3 region has the DNA TGCAGCGCCGCCGGGGGGGCCCAGGGCACAGATACGCAGTATTTT.

The table lists this clone with a count of one. This CDR3 reads CASSLVAGGADEQFF. CDR3 nucleotides: TGCGCCAGCAGCTTGGTGGCGGGAGGGGCCGATGAGCAGTTCTTC. The J gene is TRBJ2-1, the V gene TRBV5-1, with TRBD2 matching over 9 bases. Germline V gene lookup returns CDR1 SGHRS and CDR2 YFSETQ. V was clipped by 0 bases and J by 8 bases; unmatched bases: 6. The CDR3 is 15 residues long.

J is TRBJ1-2 and V is TRBV5-1; D gene uncertain. Trimming took off 2 bases at V and 8 bases at J, with 16 bases between the two ends. The CDR3 loop spans 14 amino acids. Germline CDR1 SGHRS, CDR2 YFSETQ. The CDR3 sequence: CASSFSFGGKGYTF. CDR3 DNA sequence: TGCGCCAGCAGCTTTTCATTCGGCGGAAAGGGCTACACCTTC.

The chain joins TRBV15 to TRBJ2-7, with D perhaps matching TRBD1 (6 bases). The CDR3 is 14 residues long. CDR1 LNHNV and CDR2 YYDKDF come from the germline V gene (reference sequence). V gave up 5 bases and J gave up 2 bases, with 13 bases separating them. The CDR3 DNA reads TGTGCCACCAGCGGCCTTGGACAGCCCTACGAGCAGTACTTC. Translated: CATSGLGQPYEQYF.

The CDR3 bases are TGTGCCAGCAGCGTCGACAGGGCGGGACAGCCCCAGCATTTT. This codes for CASSVDRAGQPQHF. V gene TRBV7-9 combines with J gene TRBJ1-5; 7 bases align to TRBD1. The CDR3 sequence is 14 residues long. Germline CDR1 SEHNR, CDR2 FQNEAQ (reference sequence). V was clipped by 5 bases and J by 7 bases; unmatched bases: 8.

The chain recombines TRBV28 with TRBJ1-5; TRBD1 is a possible D gene (5 bases). Germline CDR1 reads MDHEN; CDR2 reads SYDVKM. V lost 5 bases to trimming and J lost 2 bases, with 13 bases between them. This CDR3 is built from 15 residues. The CDR3, as DNA: TGTGCCAGCAGTCTCCAGGGTGTCGGCAATCAGCCCCAGCATTTT. Residues: CASSLQGVGNQPQHF.

J is TRBJ2-7 and V is TRBV5-1; D gene ambiguous. Germline loops: CDR1 SGHRS, CDR2 YFSETQ. V lost 4 bases and J lost 1, with 9 bases in between. The CDR3 is made up of 13 amino acids. This chain's CDR3 is CASSLDLSYEQYF. Here the CDR3 DNA reads TGCGCCAGCAGCCTCGACTTATCCTACGAGCAGTACTTC. Filled out from reference TRBV5-1 and TRBJ2-7, the complete variable domain reads KAGVTQTPRYLIKTRGQQVTLSCSPISGHRSVSWYQQTPGQGLQFLFEYFSETQRNKGNFPGRFSGRQFSNSRSEMNVSTLELGDSALYLCASSLDLSYEQYFGPGTRLTVT.

The rearrangement links TRBV7-3 to TRBJ2-7; no clear D gene. The ends were cut back, 5 bases at V and 1 base at J, with 6 bases in the middle. Germline V gene lookup returns CDR1 SGHTA and CDR2 FQGTGA. This CDR3 contains 12 residues. CDR3 sequence reads: CASSQTSYEQYF. CDR3 DNA: TGTGCCAGCAGCCAGACTTCCTACGAGCAGTACTTC.

This chain uses TRBV7-8 with TRBJ2-7; tentative D call: TRBD1 (6 bases). The germline gives CDR1 SGHVS, CDR2 FQNEAQ. The CDR3 runs to 15 residues. V lost 3 bases and J lost 2, with 14 bases in between. The CDR3 DNA is TGTGCCAGCAGCTTTTTCCGAGGGGGTGCCTACGAGCAGTACTTC. It translates to CASSFFRGGAYEQYF.

V is TRBV9 and J is TRBJ1-1; maybe TRBD1 (5 bases). Trimming cost V 2 bases and J 6 bases, with 20 bases left between them. Germline CDR1 is SGDLS and CDR2 is YYNGEE. The CDR3 length is 16 residues. Written as DNA, the CDR3 is TGTGCCAGCAGCGTGGGCGGCAGGGTTGGTACCGCTGAAGCTTTCTTT. The encoded protein is CASSVGGRVGTAEAFF.

This rearrangement joins TRBV5-5 to TRBJ1-4, with D tentatively TRBD1 (6 bases). This CDR3 spans 14 amino acids. Trimming shortened V by 4 bases and J by 8 bases, and 15 bases separated the two germline ends. In germline, CDR1 is SGHKS, CDR2 YYEKEE (reference sequence). CDR3 amino acids: CASSRDNLREKLFF. CDR3 in DNA: TGTGCCAGCAGCCGGGACAATCTCAGAGAAAAACTGTTTTTT.

The chain is built from TRBV6-4 and TRBJ2-1, with TRBD2 identical over 13 bases. The ends lost 3 bases at V and 6 bases at J; junction bases unmatched: 2. The CDR3 length is 15 residues. Germline assignment: CDR1 MRHNA and CDR2 SNTAGT. The CDR3 reads CASSEGLAGTNEQFF. The DNA for the CDR3 is TGTGCCAGCAGTGAGGGACTAGCGGGAACCAATGAGCAGTTCTTC.

This sequence joins TRBV15 and TRBJ1-1; possible D gene TRBD1, 5 bases. The CDR3 totals 13 residues. The V end was cut by 4 bases, the J end by 10 bases, with 16 bases between. Looked up from germline, CDR1 is LNHNV and CDR2 is YYDKDF (reference sequence). CDR3 bases: TGTGCCACCAGCAACCGCAGGGAATCGATAGCTTTCTTT. It encodes CATSNRRESIAFF. The full variable domain, in which reference TRBV15 and TRBJ1-1 provide the parts outside the CDR3, is DAMVIQNPRYQVTQFGKPVTLSCSQTLNHNVMYWYQQKSSQAPKLLFHYYDKDFNNEADTPDNFQSRRPNTSFCFLDIRSPGLGDTAMYLCATSNRRESIAFFGQGTRLTVV.

The chain couples TRBV7-9 to TRBJ2-3; TRBD2 might be the D (6 bases). The V gene's germline CDR1 is SEHNR and CDR2 FQNEAQ (reference sequence). Deletions cut 5 bases from V and 1 base from J, with 13 bases between. The CDR3 totals 15 residues. The CDR3 DNA reads TGTGCCAGCAGCCCCGGGGGAATCGGCACAGATACGCAGTATTTT. This gives the protein CASSPGGIGTDTQYF. Drawing the rest from reference TRBV7-9 and TRBJ2-3, the complete variable domain is DTGVSQNPRHKITKRGQNVTFRCDPISEHNRLYWYRQTLGQGPEFLTYFQNEAQLEKSRLLSDRFSAERPKGSFSTLEIQRTEQGDSAMYLCASSPGGIGTDTQYFGPGTRLTVL.

This chain links TRBV4-1 with TRBJ1-1, with a possible D match to TRBD1 (6 bases). The CDR3 totals 16 residues. V lost 2 bases, J lost 2 bases, and 15 bases lay in between. From germline, CDR1 is MGHRA and CDR2 YSYEKL. In DNA, the CDR3 is TGCGCCAGCAGCCAAATACAGGGATGGGGCAACACTGAAGCTTTCTTT. Amino acids: CASSQIQGWGNTEAFF.

J is TRBJ2-2 and V is TRBV9; 7 bases agree with TRBD2. The CDR3 is made up of 16 amino acids. Germline values: CDR1 SGDLS, CDR2 YYNGEE. The V gene end was trimmed by 0 bases and the J gene end by 3 bases; junction bases not matched to a gene: 5. This CDR3 is CASSVGGGSHTGELFF. The CDR3 region has the DNA TGTGCCAGCAGCGTAGGTGGCGGGAGCCACACCGGGGAGCTGTTTTTT.

V gene TRBV5-8 combines with J gene TRBJ2-7; TRBD1 matches 7 bases. The CDR3 runs 13 residues. V shed 1 base, J shed 6 bases, and the junction held 4 bases outside the gene matches. The germline V gene has CDR1 SGHTS and CDR2 YDEGEE. The CDR3 spells CASSLNRGSEQYF. The CDR3 bases are TGTGCCAGCAGCTTGAACAGGGGAAGCGAGCAGTACTTC.

The chain links TRBV28 to TRBJ2-5; possible D gene TRBD2, 5 bases. The CDR3 extends over 13 amino acids. Trimming left V 4 bases short and J 5 bases short, with 11 bases between. Germline CDR1 is MDHEN and CDR2 is SYDVKM. The CDR3 loop is CASSSLGEETQYF. In DNA form, the CDR3 reads TGTGCCAGCAGTTCCCTTGGGGAGGAGACCCAGTACTTC.

This sequence joins TRBV6-5 and TRBJ2-3, with D tentatively TRBD1 (5 bases). Trimming cost V 4 bases and J 0 bases, with 11 bases left between them. Looked up from germline, CDR1 is MNHEY and CDR2 is SVGAGI. The CDR3 has 15 amino acids. CDR3 DNA: TGTGCCAGCAGTTTAGGGGAACCTAGCACAGATACGCAGTATTTT. Translating it yields CASSLGEPSTDTQYF.

This chain links TRBV5-1 with TRBJ1-1; D is undetermined. The germline CDR1 and CDR2 sequences are SGHRS and YFSETQ. The CDR3 runs 14 residues. V dropped 0 bases and J dropped 7 bases, with 13 bases sitting between them. This chain's CDR3 is CASSLVEVPNEAFF. CDR3 in DNA: TGCGCCAGCAGCTTGGTAGAGGTGCCGAATGAAGCTTTCTTT.